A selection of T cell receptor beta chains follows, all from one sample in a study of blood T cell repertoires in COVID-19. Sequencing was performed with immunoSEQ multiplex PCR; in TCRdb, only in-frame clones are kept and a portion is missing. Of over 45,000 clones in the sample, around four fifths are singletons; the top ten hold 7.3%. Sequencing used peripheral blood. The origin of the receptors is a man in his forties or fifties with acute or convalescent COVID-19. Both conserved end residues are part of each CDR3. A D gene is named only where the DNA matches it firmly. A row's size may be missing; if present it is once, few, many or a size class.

CASSPGLAGGTFF | TGTGCCAGCAGTCCGGGACTAGCGGGGGGGACCTTCTTC | TRBV27 | NA | TRBJ2-7 | TRBD2
CASSKGGENPGNTIYF | TGTGCCAGCAGCAAAGGGGGGGAAAACCCTGGAAACACCATATATTTT | TRBV21-1 | NA | TRBJ1-3 | NA
CASSQSGAGVFLNYGYTF | TGCGCCAGCAGTCAATCGGGGGCAGGGGTTTTCCTCAACTATGGCTACACCTTC | TRBV23-1 | NA | TRBJ1-2 | NA
CASSDRDSHYEQYF | TGTGCCAGCAGCGACCGGGACAGCCACTACGAGCAGTACTTC | TRBV9 | NA | TRBJ2-7 | TRBD1
CASSVQGLSTEAFF | TGCGCCAGCAGCGTACAGGGGTTGAGCACTGAAGCTTTCTTT | TRBV5-1 | once | TRBJ1-1 | TRBD1
CASRPGQGYEQYF | TGCGCCAGCAGACCGGGACAGGGATACGAGCAGTACTTC | TRBV5-1 | NA | TRBJ2-7 | TRBD1
CASSAASSGAKREQYF | TGTGCCAGCAGTGCCGCCTCTAGCGGGGCTAAAAGGGAGCAGTACTTC | TRBV28 | once | TRBJ2-7 | TRBD2
CASSSTGDNYGYTF | TGTGCCAGCAGCTCTACAGGGGACAACTATGGCTACACCTTC | TRBV28 | NA | TRBJ1-2 | TRBD1
CASSDGGMGYGYTF | TGTGCCAGCAGTGATGGGGGGATGGGCTATGGCTACACCTTC | TRBV6-1 | NA | TRBJ1-2 | NA
CASSPPWGGNEQFF | TGTGCCAGCAGCCCACCCTGGGGGGGCAATGAGCAGTTCTTC | TRBV3-1/TRBV3-2 | few | TRBJ2-1 | TRBD2
CASSSKWPGLRVF | TGCGCCAGCAGTAGTAAATGGCCTGGCCTCCGTGTCTTC | TRBV10-2 | NA | TRBJ2-7 | NA
CASSPHSAGFYGYTF | TGTGCCAGCAGCCCTCACTCCGCAGGTTTCTATGGCTACACCTTC | TRBV11-2 | NA | TRBJ1-2 | NA
CASSPEDRGLRKLFF | TGTGCCAGTAGTCCGGAGGACAGGGGGCTGAGGAAACTGTTTTTT | TRBV19 | NA | TRBJ1-4 | TRBD1
CASSLGGLQNYGYTF | TGTGCCAGCAGCTTAGGAGGTCTACAAAACTATGGCTACACCTTC | TRBV11-2 | NA | TRBJ1-2 | NA
CASSHKLAGGPRIVNEQFF | TGTGCCAGCAGCCACAAACTAGCGGGGGGGCCAAGGATTGTGAATGAGCAGTTCTTC | TRBV3-1/TRBV3-2 | NA | TRBJ2-1 | TRBD2
CASSLGGSARNTEAFF | TGCGCCAGCAGCTTGGGCGGTAGCGCCAGGAACACTGAAGCTTTCTTT | TRBV5-1 | few | TRBJ1-1 | NA
CASTATAPYGYTF | TGTGCCAGCACCGCGACAGCCCCCTATGGCTACACCTTC | TRBV12-3/TRBV12-4 | NA | TRBJ1-2 | NA
CASTTLRQGLFF | TGTGCCAGCACCACATTACGACAGGGGCTGTTTTTT | TRBV11-2 | NA | TRBJ2-2 | TRBD1
CASSQGVDTEAFF | TGCGCCAGCAGCCAAGGCGTGGACACTGAAGCTTTCTTT | TRBV4-1 | NA | TRBJ1-1 | NA
CASSYSRLAGGPFYNEQFF | TGTGCCAGCAGTTACTCGCGGTTAGCGGGGGGCCCCTTCTACAATGAGCAGTTCTTC | TRBV6-2/TRBV6-3 | NA | TRBJ2-1 | TRBD2
CASRVMGAETQYF | TGTGCCAGCAGGGTTATGGGGGCCGAGACCCAGTACTTC | TRBV27 | NA | TRBJ2-5 | NA
CATSRVPQGQRVDQATNEKLFF | TGTGCCACCAGCAGAGTCCCACAGGGACAAAGGGTCGATCAGGCAACTAATGAAAAACTGTTTTTT | TRBV15 | NA | TRBJ1-4 | NA
CASSPGQINTEAFF | TGTGCCAGCAGCCCCGGACAGATAAACACTGAAGCTTTCTTT | TRBV5-5 | NA | TRBJ1-1 | NA
CASSSRGGRYEQYF | TGTGCCAGCAGTTCACGAGGGGGCAGGTACGAGCAGTACTTC | TRBV6-6 | NA | TRBJ2-7 | TRBD1
CASRAGAGYEQYF | TGTGCCAGCAGAGCGGGGGCGGGCTACGAGCAGTACTTC | TRBV7-8 | NA | TRBJ2-7 | TRBD2
CASSPIQGPSEQYF | TGTGCCAGCAGCCCCATACAGGGGCCAAGCGAGCAGTACTTC | TRBV3-1/TRBV3-2 | NA | TRBJ2-7 | TRBD1
CASSLETGANYGYTF | TGTGCCAGCTCCCTAGAGACAGGGGCTAACTATGGCTACACCTTC | TRBV18 | NA | TRBJ1-2 | TRBD1
CASSLDGGRQPQHF | TGCGCCAGCAGCTTGGATGGAGGGCGCCAGCCCCAGCATTTT | TRBV5-1 | NA | TRBJ1-5 | NA
CASSHEGQGRGNTIYF | TGTGCCAGCAGCCACGAGGGACAGGGACGTGGAAACACCATATATTTT | TRBV3-1/TRBV3-2 | once | TRBJ1-3 | TRBD1
CATQGDSYGYTF | TGTGCCACCCAGGGCGACAGCTATGGCTACACCTTC | TRBV10-3 | NA | TRBJ1-2 | NA
CASSSRLTGSRELFF | TGTGCCAGCAGCTCCCGATTGACAGGTTCCAGGGAGCTGTTTTTT | TRBV9 | NA | TRBJ2-2 | NA
CAISRTGNNEQFF | TGTGCCATCAGTCGGACAGGGAACAATGAGCAGTTCTTC | TRBV10-3 | NA | TRBJ2-1 | TRBD1
CASSLDGSGANVLTF | TGCGCCAGCAGCTTGGACGGCTCTGGGGCCAACGTCCTGACTTTC | TRBV5-1 | once | TRBJ2-6 | NA
CASSQDRRAPLHF | TGCGCCAGCAGCCAAGACCGGAGGGCACCCCTCCACTTT | TRBV4-3 | NA | TRBJ1-6 | NA
CASSLGLSALAKNIQYF | TGTGCCAGCAGCTTAGGGTTAAGCGCACTAGCCAAAAACATTCAGTACTTC | TRBV7-9 | NA | TRBJ2-4 | NA
CASSQDVNTEAFF | TGCGCCAGCAGCCAAGACGTGAACACTGAAGCTTTCTTT | TRBV4-3 | once | TRBJ1-1 | NA
CASSLDPGILSPLHF | TGTGCCAGCAGCTTAGACCCCGGGATATTGTCACCCCTCCACTTT | TRBV11-2 | NA | TRBJ1-6 | NA